The sample holds one count of the clone carrying this T cell receptor (beta chain). This CDR3 comprises 15 residues. Germline loops: CDR1 LNHDA, CDR2 SQIVND (reference sequence). The V and J ends lost 5 bases and 3 bases respectively, with 16 bases between them. These data are taken from a study of T-cell memory formation after mild COVID-19. TCRdb reanalysed the 5' RACE reads using MiXCR and keeps one entry per CDR3 protein. The sample shows roughly 600,000 distinct CDR3 sequences, approximately 19% of them seen only once. This receptor was taken from an adult woman who had mild COVID-19 (a few samples of this study predate the infection). Cell type and time point are not known. V usage is TRBV19 and J usage is TRBJ2-5; D tentatively fits TRBD1 or TRBD2 (5 bases each). Sequenced input: PBMCs or a T cell subset sorted from them (not recorded which). Here the CDR3 reads CASSPPGPTEETQYF. DNA for the CDR3: TGTGCCAGTAGTCCCCCGGGACCGACGGAAGAGACCCAGTACTTC.